Following are 32 T cell receptor beta chains from one sample sequenced in a study of OX40 agonist ivuxolimab in advanced cancers. The table came from immunoSEQ multiplex PCR; TCRdb's copy has only in-frame clones and leaves some out. The sample has 55,000 to 90,000 clones, around 88% seen once. The sample in question was CD4+ or CD8+ T cells sorted from blood, obtained in a trial of the OX40 agonist ivuxolimab. These receptors came from an adult with an advanced solid tumor such as melanoma, head and neck, liver or kidney cancer.

The J gene is TRBJ1-1, the V gene TRBV28, with D possibly being TRBD1 (6 bases). The CDR3 has 14 residues. Trimming stripped 2 bases from V and 1 base from J, with 8 bases between. CDR1 is MDHEN and CDR2 is SYDVKM in the germline V gene. CDR3 in DNA: TGTGCCAGCAGTTTAGACAGGCGGAACACTGAAGCTTTCTTT. This sequence encodes CASSLDRRNTEAFF.

The chain employs TRBV28 and TRBJ1-1; 8 bases agree with TRBD1. With V trimmed by 5 bases and J by 10 bases, 15 bases remained unmatched. There are 15 residues in the CDR3. Looked up from germline, CDR1 is MDHEN and CDR2 is SYDVKM. CDR3 sequence reads: CASSLQGALGSGAFF. The DNA for the CDR3 is TGTGCCAGCAGTCTTCAGGGGGCCCTGGGGAGTGGAGCTTTCTTT.

The V call is TRBV18, the J call TRBJ1-1; 9 bases are shared with TRBD1. This CDR3 is 17 amino acids long. After removal of 4 bases from V and 4 bases from J, the junction contained 13 bases not matched to a gene. The germline CDR1 and CDR2 sequences are KGHSH and LQKENI. The CDR3 region has the DNA TGTGCCAGCTCACTAACGATACAGGGGGCCAGAACCACTGAAGCTTTCTTT. Translation: CASSLTIQGARTTEAFF.

The genes are TRBV28 and TRBJ2-7; D is perhaps TRBD1 or TRBD2 (6 bases each). The CDR3 covers 12 residues. V lost 4 bases to trimming and J lost 7 bases, with 11 bases between them. The germline V gene encodes CDR1 MDHEN and CDR2 SYDVKM. The CDR3 loop is CASSSGGGEQYF. The DNA of the CDR3 is TGTGCCAGCAGTTCCGGGGGCGGGGAGCAGTACTTC.

Here the CDR3 reads CASSLGVRYEQYF. DNA for the CDR3: TGTGCCAGCAGCTTAGGCGTGCGGTACGAGCAGTACTTC. The genes are TRBV7-2 and TRBJ2-7, with D unclear. V was clipped by 1 base and J by 4 bases, with 8 bases between them. Looked up from germline, CDR1 is SGHTA and CDR2 is FQGNSA. This CDR3 is 13 amino acids long.

This clone occurred once. CDR3 nucleotides: TGTGCCAGCAGCGTGGACAGGGACTATGGCTACACCTTC. It codes for CASSVDRDYGYTF. V usage is TRBV7-2 and J usage is TRBJ1-2, with 8 bases lining up with TRBD1. The length of the CDR3 is 13 residues. The J segment lost 3 bases and the V segment lost 5 bases, leaving 2 bases of the junction unmatched. CDR1 and CDR2 (germline): SGHTA, FQGNSA.

V gene TRBV4-2 combines with J gene TRBJ1-2, with D unclear. Germline CDR1 is LGHNA and CDR2 is YNFKEQ. Deletions cut 1 base from V and 4 bases from J, with 10 bases between. This CDR3 is built from 14 residues. The CDR3 region is CASSQVLGSYGYTF. The CDR3 DNA reads as TGTGCCAGCAGCCAAGTTCTGGGGAGCTATGGCTACACCTTC.

The chain recombines TRBV18 with TRBJ1-3; the D gene is possibly TRBD1 (5 bases). The CDR3 has 16 amino acids. Germline values: CDR1 KGHSH, CDR2 LQKENI. Trimming cost V 3 bases and J 2 bases, with 14 bases left between them. The CDR3 coding sequence is TGTGCCAGCTCACCTTCTTTCGGGACGGCTGGAAACACCATATATTTT. Translated: CASSPSFGTAGNTIYF.

The gene calls are TRBV2 and TRBJ2-5; D might be TRBD1 or TRBD2, each matching 6 bases. Per germline, CDR1 SNHLY and CDR2 FYNNEI. The CDR3 spans 13 residues. Trimming shortened V by 11 bases and J by 5 bases, and 18 bases separated the two germline ends. CDR3 region: CAYRKGEEETQYF. In DNA, the CDR3 is TGTGCCTACAGAAAGGGGGAGGAGGAGACCCAGTACTTC. Combining the CDR3 with reference TRBV2 and TRBJ2-5 gives the whole variable domain EPEVTQTPSHQVTQMGQEVILRCVPISNHLYFYWYRQILGQKVEFLVSFYNNEISEKSEIFDDQFSVERPDGSNFTLKIRSTKLEDSAMYFCAYRKGEEETQYFGPGTRLLVL.

This clone was seen just once. V gene TRBV7-2 combines with J gene TRBJ2-1; tentative D call: TRBD2 (6 bases). Germline CDR1 is SGHTA and CDR2 is FQGNSA. The CDR3 spans 18 residues. V was cut by 5 bases and J by 3 bases, with 23 bases left in between. The CDR3 sequence is CASSPPARGLRIYNEQFF. The CDR3 DNA sequence: TGTGCCAGCAGCCCCCCCGCTCGGGGACTCCGGATCTACAATGAGCAGTTCTTC. The whole variable domain, filled in from reference TRBV7-2 and TRBJ2-1, reads GAGVSQSPSNKVTEKGKDVELRCDPISGHTALYWYRQSLGQGLEFLIYFQGNSAPDKSGLPSDRFSAERTGGSVSTLTIQRTQQEDSAVYLCASSPPARGLRIYNEQFFGPGTRLTVL.

V gene TRBV6-5 combines with J gene TRBJ1-4, with no clear D. V shed 4 bases and J shed 12 bases, with 15 bases lying between them. There are 13 residues in the CDR3. Germline V gene lookup returns CDR1 MNHEY and CDR2 SVGAGI. The CDR3 nucleotides read TGTGCCAGCAGTTTGAGGCCCATGTCTCAACTGTTTTTT. Protein sequence: CASSLRPMSQLFF.

The rearrangement uses TRBV5-4 and TRBJ2-7; D is unresolved. Germline V gene lookup returns CDR1 SGHNT and CDR2 YYREEE (reference sequence). Trimming removed 3 bases from V and 5 bases from J, with 15 bases in between. The CDR3 is 14 residues long. CDR3: CASSSPTALNEQYF. Written as DNA, the CDR3 is TGTGCCAGCAGCTCCCCTACGGCGTTAAACGAGCAGTACTTC.

This clone was counted once. The genes are TRBV11-2 and TRBJ2-5; 8 positions match TRBD2. With 5 bases clipped from V and 4 bases from J, the junction kept 3 bases outside the gene matches. The V gene's germline CDR1 is SGHAT and CDR2 FQNNGV. The CDR3 consists of 13 residues. DNA for the CDR3: TGTGCCAGCAGCAAGCGGGAGTTAGAGACCCAGTACTTC. As protein: CASSKRELETQYF. Full variable domain (remainder filled in from reference TRBV11-2 and TRBJ2-5): EAGVAQSPRYKIIEKRQSVAFWCNPISGHATLYWYQQILGQGPKLLIQFQNNGVVDDSQLPKDRFSAERLKGVDSTLKIQPAKLEDSAVYLCASSKRELETQYFGPGTRLLVL.

The J gene is TRBJ2-2, the V gene TRBV6-5; D remains ambiguous. Germline V gene data show CDR1 as MNHEY and CDR2 as SVGAGI. Trimming shortened V by 6 bases and J by 4 bases, and 15 bases separated the two germline ends. The CDR3 contains 15 residues. The CDR3: CASRARQLGTGELFF. The CDR3 bases are TGTGCCAGCAGGGCCCGGCAGCTTGGCACCGGGGAGCTGTTTTTT.

The chain couples TRBV7-2 to TRBJ2-1; 10 bases are a match to TRBD2. There are 17 residues in the CDR3. The V gene's germline CDR1 is SGHTA and CDR2 FQGNSA. The V gene end was trimmed by 1 base and the J gene end by 2 bases; junction bases not matched to a gene: 5. CDR3 in amino acids: CASSLGTSGVPYNEQFF. As DNA, the CDR3 is TGTGCCAGCAGCTTAGGGACTAGCGGTGTCCCCTACAATGAGCAGTTCTTC. Supplemented by reference TRBV7-2 and TRBJ2-1, the full variable domain reads GAGVSQSPSNKVTEKGKDVELRCDPISGHTALYWYRQSLGQGLEFLIYFQGNSAPDKSGLPSDRFSAERTGGSVSTLTIQRTQQEDSAVYLCASSLGTSGVPYNEQFFGPGTRLTVL.

This chain links TRBV30 with TRBJ1-5; D gene uncertain. The CDR3 consists of 14 residues. Germline CDR1 is GTSNPN and CDR2 is SVGIG (reference sequence). V was cut by 3 bases and J by 3 bases, with 12 bases left in between. The CDR3 here is CAWSADPLNQPQHF. The DNA of the CDR3 is TGTGCCTGGAGCGCGGACCCCCTCAATCAGCCCCAGCATTTT. The full variable domain, rest sourced from reference TRBV30 and TRBJ1-5, is SQTIHQWPATLVQPVGSPLSLECTVEGTSNPNLYWYRQAAGRGLQLLFYSVGIGQISSEVPQNLSASRPQDRQFILSSKKLLLSDSGFYLCAWSADPLNQPQHFGDGTRLSIL.

The V and J genes are TRBV9 and TRBJ2-3; D is ambiguous. V lost 0 bases and J 6 bases, leaving 8 bases between the germline ends. This CDR3 comprises 13 residues. Germline V gives CDR1 SGDLS, CDR2 YYNGEE. The CDR3 spells CASSVAPRDTQYF. CDR3 nucleotide sequence: TGTGCCAGCAGCGTAGCCCCACGGGATACGCAGTATTTT.

The chain is built from TRBV29-1 and TRBJ1-2; 7 nucleotides match TRBD1. This CDR3 has 15 amino acids. Germline V gene lookup returns CDR1 SQVTM and CDR2 ANQGSEA. The CDR3 loop reads CSLHKGTELNYGYTF. The CDR3 DNA is TGCAGTCTTCACAAGGGGACAGAATTAAACTATGGCTACACCTTC. Drawing the rest from reference TRBV29-1 and TRBJ1-2, the complete variable domain is SAVISQKPSRDICQRGTSLTIQCQVDSQVTMMFWYRQQPGQSLTLIATANQGSEATYESGFVIDKFPISRPNLTFSTLTVSNMSPEDSSIYLCSLHKGTELNYGYTFGSGTRLTVV.

This rearrangement joins TRBV4-1 to TRBJ1-5, with no clear D. The V and J ends lost 2 bases and 5 bases respectively, with 7 bases between them. Germline V gene data show CDR1 as MGHRA and CDR2 as YSYEKL. This CDR3 spans 13 amino acids. In DNA, the CDR3 is TGCGCCAGCAGCCAACCTCAGTATCAGCCCCAGCATTTT. The encoded protein is CASSQPQYQPQHF.

This clone was seen only once. The gene calls are TRBV4-3 and TRBJ2-2; 10 bases line up with TRBD2. Trimming cost V 4 bases and J 4 bases; bases outside gene matches: 6. Germline loops: CDR1 LGHNA, CDR2 YSLEER. The CDR3 has 16 residues. DNA of the CDR3: TGCGCCAGCAGCCGTTTGGTAGCGGGAGGCACCGGGGAGCTGTTTTTT. This encodes CASSRLVAGGTGELFF.

In this sample, this clone turned up once. The chain carries TRBV9 and TRBJ2-7, with TRBD2 matching over 7 bases. There are 15 residues in the CDR3. After removal of 3 bases from V and 3 bases from J, the junction contained 9 bases not matched to a gene. In germline, CDR1 is SGDLS, CDR2 YYNGEE. The CDR3 reads CASSGGPRGGYEQYF. CDR3 nucleotides: TGTGCCAGCAGCGGGGGTCCCCGCGGGGGCTACGAGCAGTACTTC.

J is TRBJ1-4 and V is TRBV5-1; 9 nucleotides match TRBD1. Germline CDR1 is SGHRS and CDR2 is YFSETQ. There are 16 residues in the CDR3. Trimming at V came to 4 bases and at J to 6 bases, leaving 10 bases not matched to a gene. The CDR3 DNA reads TGCGCCAGCAGCCATCCCCCGGGACAGGGTGATGAAAAACTGTTTTTT. Its translation is CASSHPPGQGDEKLFF. The whole variable domain, remainder taken from reference TRBV5-1 and TRBJ1-4, is KAGVTQTPRYLIKTRGQQVTLSCSPISGHRSVSWYQQTPGQGLQFLFEYFSETQRNKGNFPGRFSGRQFSNSRSEMNVSTLELGDSALYLCASSHPPGQGDEKLFFGSGTQLSVL.

V gene TRBV4-3 combines with J gene TRBJ1-5, with D unclear. V lost 0 bases and J lost 0, with 27 bases in between. The CDR3 has 22 residues. Germline assignment: CDR1 LGHNA and CDR2 YSLEER. As DNA, the CDR3 is TGCGCCAGCAGCCAAGATCTGGTGGACGGGCGGTTATTAGGATATAGCAATCAGCCCCAGCATTTT. Translation: CASSQDLVDGRLLGYSNQPQHF.

The CDR3 here is CASSFGQGAGELFF. The DNA for the CDR3 is TGCGCCAGCAGCTTCGGACAGGGGGCCGGGGAGCTGTTTTTT. V is TRBV5-1 and J is TRBJ2-2; TRBD1 aligns across 10 bases. Looked up from germline, CDR1 is SGHRS and CDR2 is YFSETQ. The CDR3 spans 14 residues. With 2 bases clipped from V and 6 bases from J, the junction kept 1 base outside the gene matches.

This chain links TRBV6-6 with TRBJ1-5; D possibly corresponds to TRBD1 (5 bases). Trimming pared 6 bases from V and 6 bases from J, leaving 12 bases between. Germline CDR1 is MNHNY and CDR2 is SVGAGI (reference sequence). This CDR3 contains 13 residues. The DNA for the CDR3 is TGTGCCAGCAGCCCGGTGGGGACTCAGCCCCAGCATTTT. Translating gives CASSPVGTQPQHF.

The chain recombines TRBV6-6 with TRBJ1-4, with D possibly TRBD1 on 5 matching bases. Germline-derived CDR1 and CDR2 are MNHNY and SVGAGI (reference sequence). This CDR3 spans 14 amino acids. Trimming shortened V by 8 bases and J by 4 bases, and 14 bases separated the two germline ends. The CDR3 nucleotides are TGTGCCAGCGCACGACAGCTTCTTAATGAAAAACTGTTTTTT. Its translation is CASARQLLNEKLFF.

J is TRBJ2-7 and V is TRBV7-2; 12 bases match TRBD2. The CDR3 spans 19 residues. Germline assignment: CDR1 SGHTA and CDR2 FQGNSA. Germline trimming cut 2 bases from V and 2 bases from J; bases unmatched to any gene: 13. The chain's CDR3 is CASSLRATSGRGGTYEQYF. As DNA, the CDR3 is TGTGCCAGCAGCTTACGGGCGACTAGCGGGAGAGGTGGTACCTACGAGCAGTACTTC.

The chain is built from TRBV6-5 and TRBJ1-1; the D gene is possibly TRBD1 (5 bases). Deletions cut 0 bases from V and 5 bases from J, with 13 bases between. The germline V gene encodes CDR1 MNHEY and CDR2 SVGAGI. The CDR3 sequence is 15 residues long. CDR3 amino acids: CASSYSQRGDTEAFF. The CDR3 coding sequence is TGTGCCAGCAGTTACTCGCAGAGGGGCGATACTGAAGCTTTCTTT.

The V call is TRBV2, the J call TRBJ1-1; a possible D gene is TRBD1 (5 bases). V dropped 3 bases and J dropped 3 bases, with 8 bases sitting between them. This CDR3 has 13 residues. The germline CDR1 and CDR2 sequences are SNHLY and FYNNEI. The CDR3 DNA is TGTGCCAGCAGTGATCGAGGGGACACTGAAGCTTTCTTT. As protein: CASSDRGDTEAFF.

The V call is TRBV6-6, the J call TRBJ2-1, with D tentatively TRBD2 (5 bases). Germline V gene sequence: CDR1 MNHNY, CDR2 SVGAGI (reference sequence). This CDR3 contains 11 residues. The V end was cut by 3 bases, the J end by 13 bases, with 10 bases between. The CDR3: CASSYRTRQFF. CDR3 in DNA: TGTGCCAGCAGTTATCGAACTAGACAGTTCTTC.

The gene calls are TRBV9 and TRBJ1-5, with D unresolved. The V end was cut by 1 base, the J end by 5 bases, with 7 bases between. Germline assignment: CDR1 SGDLS and CDR2 YYNGEE. The CDR3 extends over 13 amino acids. This CDR3 is CASSVRADQPQHF. CDR3 DNA sequence: TGTGCCAGCAGCGTAAGGGCAGATCAGCCCCAGCATTTT.

Concerning this clone itself: A junction boundary mismatches the germline segment, possibly from a read error. The chain joins TRBV5-4 to TRBJ2-5; 7 positions match TRBD2. The CDR3 consists of 14 residues. Germline V gene sequence: CDR1 SGHNT, CDR2 YYREEE (reference sequence). The CDR3 nucleotides are TGTGCCAGCAGCTCGACTAGCCCCCAAGGGACCCAGTACTTC. It is translated as CASSSTSPQGTQYF.